What follows are 28 T cell receptor beta chains derived from one specimen sequenced in a study of blood T cells in healthy people across ages (dated by TCRdb to the mid-2010s). Libraries were prepared through 5' RACE. A second PCR of about 6 to 12 cycles was run with a J-beta primer mix and a sample-barcoded 5' primer. TCRdb itself trimmed the public reads at Q25 with fastp, ran MiXCR and retained productive beta chains. Each CDR3 protein gets just one entry, which takes the most common genes and DNA from the rows behind it. This sample lists 1.8 million or so distinct CDR3 sequences; roughly two fifths were detected once. About 23% of the sample is in the top ten clones. Material for sequencing was blood. These receptor sequences come from a human donor in good health.

The V and J genes are TRBV6-6 and TRBJ2-1; D not resolved. The V gene's germline CDR1 is MNHNY and CDR2 SVGAGI (reference sequence). With 0 bases removed from V and 10 bases from J, the gap between germline ends came to 19 bases. The CDR3 runs to 16 residues. The CDR3 DNA reads TGTGCCAGCAGTTACTCCTTTAAGCCGTCCTCCTACGAGCAGTTCTTC. It specifies CASSYSFKPSSYEQFF.

The sample holds a few counts of this clonotype. The chain's CDR3 is CSASEGTGYTF. CDR3 DNA: TGCAGTGCTAGTGAAGGGACCGGCTACACCTTC. The rearrangement links TRBV20-1 to TRBJ1-2; tentatively, D is TRBD1 (5 bases). The V end was cut by 3 bases, the J end by 8 bases, with 10 bases between. Germline CDR1 and CDR2: DFQATT and SNEGSKA (reference sequence). This CDR3 contains 11 residues.

Many counts were recorded for this clonotype. The chain links TRBV7-2 to TRBJ2-3, with 7 bases matching TRBD1. The V segment lost 2 bases and the J segment 5 bases; nucleotides outside the gene matches: 1. Germline CDR1 is SGHTA and CDR2 is FQGNSA. CDR3 length: 13 amino acids. The CDR3 DNA reads as TGTGCCAGCAGCTTAAACAGGGGAGATACGCAGTATTTT. Translated: CASSLNRGDTQYF.

This chain uses TRBV2 with TRBJ2-7, with unresolved D. The germline V and J ends were trimmed by 3 bases and 2 bases, with 5 bases remaining between them. CDR1 is SNHLY and CDR2 is FYNNEI in the germline V gene. The CDR3 totals 12 residues. The CDR3 DNA reads as TGTGCCAGCAGTGAGAGGACCTACGAGCAGTACTTC. Translating gives CASSERTYEQYF.

J is TRBJ2-1 and V is TRBV5-1, with D tentatively TRBD1 or TRBD2 (5 bases each). Between the trimmed V and J ends, which lost 4 bases and 10 bases, there was a span of 15 bases. CDR1 is SGHRS, CDR2 YFSETQ, per germline. The CDR3 runs to 13 residues. CDR3 sequence reads: CASSGRDGAEQFF. For the CDR3, the DNA is TGCGCCAGCAGCGGTAGGGACGGGGCCGAGCAGTTCTTC. Looking up the rest from reference TRBV5-1 and TRBJ2-1 gives the full variable domain: KAGVTQTPRYLIKTRGQQVTLSCSPISGHRSVSWYQQTPGQGLQFLFEYFSETQRNKGNFPGRFSGRQFSNSRSEMNVSTLELGDSALYLCASSGRDGAEQFFGPGTRLTVL.

The genes are TRBV4-3 and TRBJ1-1, with TRBD1 matching over 9 bases. The CDR3 is 15 amino acids. J gave up 5 bases and V 2 bases, and 6 bases lay outside the gene matches. Germline V gene data show CDR1 as LGHNA and CDR2 as YSLEER. As DNA, the CDR3 is TGCGCCAGCAGCCAAACTCACAGGGGGCAGACTGAAGCTTTCTTT. This gives the protein CASSQTHRGQTEAFF.

This chain connects TRBV14 to TRBJ1-2, with a weak D call TRBD1 (5 bases). V was trimmed by 0 bases and J by 4 bases, leaving 15 bases between them. Germline V gene sequence: CDR1 SGHDN, CDR2 FVKESK. The CDR3 contains 16 residues. The CDR3 reads CASSQDVQDDGYGYTF. The DNA for the CDR3 is TGTGCCAGCAGCCAAGATGTACAGGATGATGGCTATGGCTACACCTTC.

CDR3 protein: CSVVLAEVVNQETQFF. Written as DNA, the CDR3 is TGCAGCGTTGTGCTAGCGGAGGTCGTAAATCAAGAGACCCAGTTCTTC. The chain joins TRBV29-1 to TRBJ2-1, with TRBD2 matching 7 bases. This CDR3 spans 16 amino acids. Germline V gene sequence: CDR1 SQVTM, CDR2 ANQGSEA. Trimming at V came to 4 bases and at J to 13 bases, leaving 22 bases not matched to a gene.

In nucleotides, the CDR3 is TGTGCCAGCAGCTGGGGGTTGGGACTCACTCACAATGAGCAGTTCTTC. Translated: CASSWGLGLTHNEQFF. The chain employs TRBV11-1 and TRBJ2-1; tentatively, D is TRBD2 (6 bases). V was trimmed by 4 bases and J by 5 bases, leaving 18 bases between them. The CDR3 contains 16 residues. Germline CDR1 reads SGHAT; CDR2 reads FQDESV (reference sequence). The whole variable domain, filled in from reference TRBV11-1 and TRBJ2-1, reads EAEVAQSPRYKITEKSQAVAFWCDPISGHATLYWYRQILGQGPELLVQFQDESVVDDSQLPKDRFSAERLKGVDSTLKIQPAELGDSAMYLCASSWGLGLTHNEQFFGPGTRLTVL.

This clonotype was seen more than once but under ten times. The V and J genes are TRBV28 and TRBJ2-3, with D possibly TRBD2 on 6 matching bases. The CDR3 is 12 amino acids. Germline-derived CDR1 and CDR2 are MDHEN and SYDVKM. V was clipped by 11 bases and J by 3 bases, with 12 bases between them. The CDR3 sequence: CAFGGTTDTQYF. CDR3 DNA sequence: TGTGCCTTCGGGGGAACGACAGATACGCAGTATTTT.

The V gene is TRBV20-1, the J gene TRBJ1-2, with 7 bases that match TRBD1. In germline, CDR1 is DFQATT, CDR2 SNEGSKA (reference sequence). This CDR3 comprises 14 residues. V dropped 3 bases and J dropped 5; count of bases not matched to a gene: 9. For the CDR3, the DNA is TGCAGTGCTAGCAACCGGGACAGCTCATATGGCTACACCTTC. Translation gives CSASNRDSSYGYTF.

The CDR3 bases are TGCGCCAGCAGCCAAGTTAGGAGGGGAGGTCTTGGTACGCAGTATTTT. Residues: CASSQVRRGGLGTQYF. V gene TRBV4-3 combines with J gene TRBJ2-3, with a weak D call TRBD2 (6 bases). The CDR3 spans 16 residues. Germline V CDR1 and CDR2: LGHNA, YSLEER. V lost 1 base, J lost 8 bases, and 19 bases lay in between.

This clonotype has more than one count but fewer than ten. The chain recombines TRBV27 with TRBJ1-2; tentatively, D is TRBD1 (6 bases). From germline, CDR1 is MNHEY and CDR2 SMNVEV (reference sequence). The CDR3 has 13 residues. V gave up 4 bases and J gave up 8 bases, with 14 bases separating them. CDR3 protein: CASSSPQGLGYTF. CDR3 nucleotide sequence: TGTGCCAGCAGTTCACCTCAGGGGTTGGGCTACACCTTC.

This clonotype showed up just a few times. The chain couples TRBV6-5 to TRBJ2-3, with 9 bases fitting TRBD2. The V and J ends lost 0 bases and 14 bases, in that order; junction bases with no gene match: 12. CDR1 and CDR2 from the germline V gene are MNHEY and SVGAGI. The CDR3 is 15 amino acids. This chain's CDR3 is CASSYSQLAGSFPYF. CDR3 in DNA: TGTGCCAGCAGTTACTCGCAACTAGCGGGTTCATTTCCGTATTTT.

A few counts support this clonotype. V usage is TRBV7-2 and J usage is TRBJ2-7; D might be TRBD1 (6 bases). Germline lookup yields CDR1 SGHTA and CDR2 FQGNSA. Trimming removed 2 bases from V and 2 bases from J, with 16 bases in between. The CDR3 totals 16 residues. The CDR3 protein is CASSLTAGTRTYEQYF. In DNA, the CDR3 is TGTGCCAGCAGCTTAACAGCCGGGACAAGAACCTACGAGCAGTACTTC. The variable domain in full, completed from reference TRBV7-2 and TRBJ2-7, reads GAGVSQSPSNKVTEKGKDVELRCDPISGHTALYWYRQSLGQGLEFLIYFQGNSAPDKSGLPSDRFSAERTGGSVSTLTIQRTQQEDSAVYLCASSLTAGTRTYEQYFGPGTRLTVT.

The V and J genes are TRBV29-1 and TRBJ2-7; 8 bases map to TRBD1. The CDR3 is 14 amino acids. Germline trimming cut 8 bases from V and 4 bases from J; bases unmatched to any gene: 13. CDR1 is SQVTM, CDR2 ANQGSEA, per germline. The chain's CDR3 is CSFLDRESNYEQYF. CDR3 DNA: TGCAGCTTCCTGGACAGGGAATCTAATTACGAGCAGTACTTC.

The chain uses TRBV7-2 and TRBJ1-5; maybe TRBD1 (6 bases). There are 16 residues in the CDR3. The V end was cut by 0 bases, the J end by 7 bases, with 16 bases between. From germline, CDR1 is SGHTA and CDR2 FQGNSA. Here the CDR3 reads CASSLAPGAEGQPQHF. The DNA of the CDR3 is TGTGCCAGCAGCTTAGCCCCGGGGGCGGAGGGGCAGCCCCAGCATTTT.

The rearrangement joins TRBV4-3 to TRBJ1-4; tentative D call: TRBD1 (5 bases). V was clipped by 4 bases and J by 8 bases, with 23 bases between them. The CDR3 totals 17 residues. Looked up from germline, CDR1 is LGHNA and CDR2 is YSLEER. The CDR3 loop is CASSRTMGTATPEKLFF. DNA for the CDR3: TGCGCCAGCAGCCGCACGATGGGGACCGCCACCCCCGAAAAACTGTTTTTT.

V gene TRBV7-9 combines with J gene TRBJ1-4; tentative D call: TRBD1 (6 bases). The DNA end lines up better with TRBJ2-2; the J call may be wrong. Germline V gives CDR1 SEHNR, CDR2 FQNEAQ (reference sequence). The CDR3 sequence is 17 residues long. For the CDR3, the DNA is TGTGCCAGCAGCTCAAAATTGGACAGATTGAACACCGGGGAGCTGTTTTTT. Amino acids: CASSSKLDRLNTGELFF.

The chain uses TRBV2 and TRBJ2-1; TRBD2 matches at 9 bases. Trimming cost V 9 bases and J 5 bases; bases outside gene matches: 11. Germline CDR1 and CDR2: SNHLY and FYNNEI. This CDR3 is 15 amino acids long. The CDR3 is CASVISGGVNNEQFF. CDR3 in DNA: TGTGCCAGTGTTATTAGCGGGGGAGTTAACAATGAGCAGTTCTTC.

This clonotype showed up just a few times. The chain recombines TRBV3-1 with TRBJ2-7; 9 bases are a match to TRBD2. This CDR3 region has 16 residues. Losses at the gene ends were 1 base for V and 4 bases for J; bases not matched to a gene: 8. Germline CDR1 is LGHDT and CDR2 is YNNKEL (reference sequence). CDR3 sequence reads: CASSQGGAGGLYEQYF. As DNA, the CDR3 is TGTGCCAGCAGCCAAGGGGGAGCGGGGGGACTTTACGAGCAGTACTTC.

The table lists this clonotype with many counts. The chain recombines TRBV4-1 with TRBJ2-3, with 12 bases matching TRBD2. The trim removed 0 bases at V and 0 bases at J, leaving 19 bases unmatched. The CDR3 sequence is 23 residues long. The germline gives CDR1 MGHRA, CDR2 YSYEKL. The CDR3 spells CASSQDSFPTSGGYLSSTDTQYF. CDR3 bases: TGCGCCAGCAGCCAAGATTCGTTCCCCACTAGCGGGGGGTATCTTTCTAGCACAGATACGCAGTATTTT.

This sequence joins TRBV11-3 and TRBJ2-1; 8 bases agree with TRBD1. V lost 5 bases, J lost 12 bases, and 9 bases stayed unmatched. The CDR3 runs to 13 residues. Germline-derived CDR1 and CDR2 are SGHNT and YENEEA. The CDR3 reads CASSAHNTGGQFF. For the CDR3, the DNA is TGTGCCAGCAGCGCCCACAATACAGGGGGGCAGTTCTTC.

To note about this clonotype: One end of the junction varies from germline; a read error may be responsible. The chain recombines TRBV24-1 with TRBJ2-1; 7 positions match TRBD1. The CDR3 sequence is 15 residues long. Germline V CDR1 and CDR2: KGHDR, SFDVKD. CDR3 protein: CVTSDLTGSYNEQFF. The CDR3 DNA follows: TGTGTCACCAGTGATTTGACAGGGTCCTACAATGAGCAGTTCTTC.

This clonotype has only a few counts. The gene calls are TRBV2 and TRBJ1-5; 7 bases align to TRBD1. Losses at the gene ends were 8 bases for V and 6 bases for J; bases not matched to a gene: 7. This CDR3 spans 13 amino acids. Germline-derived CDR1 and CDR2 are SNHLY and FYNNEI. The CDR3 nucleotides are TGTGCCAGCGCCGGACAGGCGGGTCAGCCCCAGCATTTT. Translation: CASAGQAGQPQHF.

There are a few counts of this clonotype. The chain recombines TRBV20-1 with TRBJ2-7, with D perhaps TRBD1 (6 bases). The CDR3 totals 14 residues. In germline, CDR1 is DFQATT, CDR2 SNEGSKA (reference sequence). V lost 0 bases to trimming and J lost 3 bases, with 12 bases between them. CDR3 residues: CSAREVGTNYEQYF. The CDR3 coding sequence is TGCAGTGCTAGAGAGGTTGGGACAAACTACGAGCAGTACTTC.

This rearrangement joins TRBV20-1 to TRBJ2-3; TRBD2 agrees at 7 bases. Trimming removed 5 bases from V and 2 bases from J; junction bases left unmatched: 10. The CDR3 extends over 15 amino acids. CDR1 is DFQATT, CDR2 SNEGSKA, per germline (reference sequence). CDR3: CSAQDKRGPTDTQYF. CDR3 DNA: TGCAGTGCTCAGGATAAGCGGGGCCCCACAGATACGCAGTATTTT.

This clonotype was observed a handful of times. This sequence joins TRBV4-1 and TRBJ2-5, with D possibly being TRBD2 (5 bases). The CDR3 has 15 amino acids. Germline loops: CDR1 MGHRA, CDR2 YSYEKL. The V end lost 2 bases, the J end lost 4 bases, and 14 bases lay between the germline ends. The CDR3 DNA reads as TGCGCCAGCAGCCAACAGCTAGCAGGAGGAGAGACCCAGTACTTC. As protein: CASSQQLAGGETQYF.